This TCR beta chain was retrieved from a study of cytomegalovirus exposure and HLA in healthy donors. The PCR made use of 60 Vbeta and 13 Jbeta primers. Clones were read by immunoSEQ multiplex PCR, and TCRdb kept only the in-frame ones, dropping some. The sample consists of some 180,000 clones, roughly 87% of them appearing once. Germline assignment: CDR1 SNHLY and CDR2 FYNNEI. Trimming shortened V by 7 bases and J by 1 base, and 10 bases separated the two germline ends. This CDR3 comprises 13 residues. On this clone itself: Its antigen is still unknown.

Study-wide results and limits: Later analysis found that TCR beta chains associated with HLA were more clonally expanded than other, equally common chains.

This receptor was obtained from a boy between 2 and 10 years old in good health and CMV-seronegative. J is TRBJ1-1 and V is TRBV2; maybe TRBD1 (6 bases). The sequenced sample consisted of PBMCs. The CDR3 coding sequence is TGTGCCAGCACTGGGGGCCGGAACACTGAAGCTTTCTTT. This codes for CASTGGRNTEAFF.